This TCR beta chain was sequenced during a study of OX40 agonist ivuxolimab in advanced cancers. Study-wide findings and caveats: Mean expanded clone counts were higher in CD8+ than CD4+ T cells.

The table came from immunoSEQ multiplex PCR; TCRdb's copy has only in-frame clones and leaves some out. This sample carries 50,000 to 65,000 clones, 87% of them seen once, and the ten largest clones take 0.7% to 0.9%. Trimming removed 4 bases from V and 0 bases from J; junction bases left unmatched: 1. This CDR3 is built from 15 residues. Germline V gene sequence: CDR1 MGHDK, CDR2 SYGVNS. As to this clone: Its antigen is still unknown.

The sequence came from an adult with an advanced solid tumor such as melanoma, head and neck, liver or kidney cancer. V gene TRBV25-1 combines with J gene TRBJ2-2; 8 positions match TRBD1. This material consisted of CD4+ or CD8+ T cells sorted from blood, taken in a trial of the OX40 agonist ivuxolimab. The CDR3 DNA follows: TGTGCCAGCAGTGGGACAGGGACGAACACCGGGGAGCTGTTTTTT. This sequence encodes CASSGTGTNTGELFF.